This paragraph reports one T cell receptor (beta chain). This record belongs to a study of blood T cell repertoires in COVID-19. Germline-derived CDR1 and CDR2 are KGHSH and LQKENI. V shed 3 bases, J shed 7 bases, and the junction held 7 bases outside the gene matches. The CDR3 is 15 amino acids. Assay: immunoSEQ multiplex PCR; the TCRdb copy retains only in-frame clones and omits some. The sample has around 90,000 clones, around 81% seen once. The gene calls are TRBV18 and TRBJ1-5; 9 bases align to TRBD1. This TCR was sampled from a woman aged 70 to 79 with active or convalescent COVID-19. Source material: peripheral blood. This CDR3 is CASSPPRTGEQPQHF. The CDR3 DNA reads as TGTGCCAGCTCACCTCCAAGGACAGGGGAACAGCCCCAGCATTTT.